This TCR beta chain was sequenced for a study of shared clonotypes between healthy human individuals. The split of CD4+ cells yielded CD45RA+ naive and CD45RA-negative memory subsets. The protocol was immunoSEQ multiplex PCR, while the TCRdb copy is restricted to in-frame clones and leaves out a portion. The sample gives 2 million to 3 million clones, approximately 90% of which show up once; roughly 0.14% is in the top ten. The TCR originated in a man in his late teens or twenties in good health. Sequenced sample: naive CD4+ T cells sorted from blood. Subset noted: CD45RA+ positively selected.

Here the CDR3 reads CASSSSPGQVAGNTIYF. DNA for the CDR3: TGTGCCAGCAGCTCCTCACCGGGACAGGTGGCCGGAAACACCATATATTTT. This chain joins TRBV9 and TRBJ1-3, with TRBD1 identical over 8 bases. The ends lost 4 bases at V and 4 bases at J; junction bases unmatched: 13. Germline V gene lookup returns CDR1 SGDLS and CDR2 YYNGEE. There are 17 residues in the CDR3. Supplemented by reference TRBV9 and TRBJ1-3, the full variable domain reads DSGVTQTPKHLITATGQRVTLRCSPRSGDLSVYWYQQSLDQGLQFLIQYYNGEERAKGNILERFSAQQFPDLHSELNLSSLELGDSALYFCASSSSPGQVAGNTIYFGEGSWLTVV.